This TCR beta chain was recorded in a study of blood T cell repertoires in COVID-19. Study in general: Samples came from the United States, Italy and Spain, spanning acute and convalescent COVID-19.

Germline assignment: CDR1 SGHDT and CDR2 YYEEEE. The CDR3 sequence is 13 residues long. V dropped 4 bases and J dropped 5 bases, with 12 bases sitting between them. Per the study methods: The assay estimated nucleated cells by amplifying reference gene primers. Sequencing was performed with immunoSEQ multiplex PCR; in TCRdb, only in-frame clones are kept and a portion is missing. Clone size and V and J calls were adopted from that table, with D and trimming inferred from the DNA. Counted here are approximately 82,000 clones, more than 80% occurring once; the ten biggest clones make up approximately 13%.

The sequenced sample was peripheral blood. This sequence originates from a human donor in a cohort sampled during active COVID-19. The chain combines TRBV5-6 with TRBJ1-1; D unclear. The chain's CDR3 is CASSRTGGTEAFF. The DNA for the CDR3 is TGTGCCAGCAGCCGGACTGGCGGAACTGAAGCTTTCTTT.